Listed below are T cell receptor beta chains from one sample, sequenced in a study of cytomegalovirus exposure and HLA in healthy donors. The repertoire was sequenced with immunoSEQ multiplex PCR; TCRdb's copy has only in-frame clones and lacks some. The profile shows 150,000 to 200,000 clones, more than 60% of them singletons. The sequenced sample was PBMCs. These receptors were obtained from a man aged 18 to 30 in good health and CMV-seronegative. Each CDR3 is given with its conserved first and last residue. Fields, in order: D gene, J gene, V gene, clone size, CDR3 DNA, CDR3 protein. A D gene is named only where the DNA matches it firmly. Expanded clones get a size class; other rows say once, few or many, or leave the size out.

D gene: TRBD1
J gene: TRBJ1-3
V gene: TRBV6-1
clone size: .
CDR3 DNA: TGTGCCAGCAAACCGGGACAGGGAGGTAACACCATATATTTT
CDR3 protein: CASKPGQGGNTIYF

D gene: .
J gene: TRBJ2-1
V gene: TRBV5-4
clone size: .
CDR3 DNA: TGTGCCAGCAGCTTGGGCGGGACTGGCGGCAATGAGCAGTTCTTC
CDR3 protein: CASSLGGTGGNEQFF

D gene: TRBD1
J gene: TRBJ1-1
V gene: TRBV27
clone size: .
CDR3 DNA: TGTGCCAGCAGGGGGACAGGGACCACTGAAGCTTTCTTT
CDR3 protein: CASRGTGTTEAFF

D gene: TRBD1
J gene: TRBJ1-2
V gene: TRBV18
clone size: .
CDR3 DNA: TGTGCCAGCTCACCAACCCAGGACAGGGGGAATCGCTACACCTTC
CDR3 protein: CASSPTQDRGNRYTF

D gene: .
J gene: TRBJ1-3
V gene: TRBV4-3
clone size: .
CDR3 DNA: TGCGCCAGCAGCCAGAAAAACACCGAAAACACCATATATTTT
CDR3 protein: CASSQKNTENTIYF

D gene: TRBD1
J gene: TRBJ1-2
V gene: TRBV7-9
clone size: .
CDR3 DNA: TGTGCCAGCAGCTTAGCACAGGGGGGCGACACCTTC
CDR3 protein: CASSLAQGGDTF

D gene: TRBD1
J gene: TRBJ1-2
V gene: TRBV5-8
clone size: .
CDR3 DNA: TGTGCCAGCAGCCTTTGGCCCGAATCAGGGGGCTCTGGCTACACCTTC
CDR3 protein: CASSLWPESGGSGYTF

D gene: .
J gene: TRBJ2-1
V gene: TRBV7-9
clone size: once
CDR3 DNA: TGTGCCAGCAGCTTAGGTCTAGCGCGAAAGGTAACCTACAATGAGCAGTTCTTC
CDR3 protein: CASSLGLARKVTYNEQFF

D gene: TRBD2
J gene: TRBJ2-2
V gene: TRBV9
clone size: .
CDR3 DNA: TGTGCCAGCAGCGAAAGGGCGGGGAGGGAGGAGAACACCGGGGAGCTGTTTTTT
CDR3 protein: CASSERAGREENTGELFF

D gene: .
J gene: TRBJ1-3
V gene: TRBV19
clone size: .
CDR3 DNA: TGTGCCAGTAGTCCACCGGGGGCTGGAAACACCATATATTTT
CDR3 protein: CASSPPGAGNTIYF

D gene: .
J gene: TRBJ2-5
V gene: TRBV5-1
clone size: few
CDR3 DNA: TGCGCCAGCAGCTTTGGAGGTTATATGGCTATGGAGACCCAGTACTTC
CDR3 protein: CASSFGGYMAMETQYF

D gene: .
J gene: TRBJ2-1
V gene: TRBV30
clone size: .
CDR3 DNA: TGTGCCTGGAGTGTGCCCCCTAGCTCCTACAATGAGCAGTTCTTC
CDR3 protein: CAWSVPPSSYNEQFF

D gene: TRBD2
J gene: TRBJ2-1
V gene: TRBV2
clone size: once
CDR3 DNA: TGTGCCAGCAGCGAAGGTCGCGGGAGGATCAATGAGCAGTTCTTC
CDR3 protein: CASSEGRGRINEQFF

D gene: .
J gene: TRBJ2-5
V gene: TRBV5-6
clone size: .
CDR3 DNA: TGTGCCAGCAGCTTAGGCCAGGAGGGGCCCTCCGAGACCCAGTACTTC
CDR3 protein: CASSLGQEGPSETQYF

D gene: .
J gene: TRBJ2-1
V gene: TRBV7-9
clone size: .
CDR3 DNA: TGTGCCAGCAGCGTCAGGGATTACAATGAGCAGTTCTTC
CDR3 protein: CASSVRDYNEQFF

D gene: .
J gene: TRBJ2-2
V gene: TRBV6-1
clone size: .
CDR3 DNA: TGTGCCAGCAGTGAAGCTTTAATCAACACCGGGGAGCTGTTTTTT
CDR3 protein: CASSEALINTGELFF

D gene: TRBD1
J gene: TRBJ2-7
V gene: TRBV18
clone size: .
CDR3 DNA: TGTGCCAGCTCACCAACGGATAGGACAGGGCAGTACTTC
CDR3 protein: CASSPTDRTGQYF

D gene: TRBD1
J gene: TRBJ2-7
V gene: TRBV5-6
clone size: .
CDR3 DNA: TGTGCCAGCAGCTTGGGAGGACAGGGGGTATTCAAGCAGTACTTC
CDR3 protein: CASSLGGQGVFKQYF

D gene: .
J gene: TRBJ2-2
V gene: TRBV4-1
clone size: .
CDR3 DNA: TGCGCCAGCAGCCGAGTGAACACCGGGGAGCTGTTTTTT
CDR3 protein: CASSRVNTGELFF

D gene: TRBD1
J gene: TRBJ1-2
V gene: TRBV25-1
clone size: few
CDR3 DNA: TGTGCCAGCAGTGACCCCAACCAGGGGGCTTCCTATGGCTACACCTTC
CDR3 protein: CASSDPNQGASYGYTF

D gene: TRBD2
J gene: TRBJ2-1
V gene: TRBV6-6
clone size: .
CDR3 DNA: TGTGCCAGCAGTTATGCTAGCGGGAATAATGAGCAGTTCTTC
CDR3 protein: CASSYASGNNEQFF